The rows below give T cell receptor beta chains drawn from one sample of a study of PD-1 blockade in classical Hodgkin lymphoma. TCRdb's table, derived via immunoSEQ multiplex PCR, lists solely in-frame clones and lacks some. Of about 64,000 clones listed, roughly nine tenths were seen once; the top ten hold 9% to 12%. This sample comprised peripheral blood mononuclear cells (PBMCs), obtained before the fourth cycle of nivolumab. The receptor set was obtained from a human donor with classical Hodgkin lymphoma. Both conserved end residues are part of each CDR3. The order of the fields is J gene, V gene, D gene, clone size, CDR3 protein, CDR3 DNA. A D gene is named only where the DNA matches it firmly. A clone size is listed for some rows: how often the clone was seen (once, few, many), or a class if it is expanded.

j_gene: TRBJ2-5
v_gene: TRBV6-1
d_gene: -
abundance: -
CDR3aa: CASSERRVSIQETQYF
CDR3nt: TGTGCCAGCAGCGAAAGAAGAGTGTCCATCCAAGAGACCCAGTACTTC

j_gene: TRBJ2-7
v_gene: TRBV1
d_gene: -
abundance: -
CDR3aa: CTSSQDHKRGFSSYEQYF
CDR3nt: TGCACCAGCAGCCAAGATCACAAGCGGGGGTTTAGCTCCTACGAGCAGTACTTC

j_gene: TRBJ1-4
v_gene: TRBV6-4
d_gene: -
abundance: -
CDR3aa: CASSRGGPGEKLFF
CDR3nt: TGTGCCAGCAGTCGGGGGGGGCCAGGGGAAAAACTGTTTTTT

j_gene: TRBJ1-6
v_gene: TRBV4-1
d_gene: -
abundance: -
CDR3aa: CASSRGSSYNSPLHF
CDR3nt: TGCGCCAGCAGCCGGGGAAGCTCCTATAATTCACCCCTCCACTTT

j_gene: TRBJ1-1
v_gene: TRBV11-2
d_gene: -
abundance: -
CDR3aa: CASSFTRGANTEAFF
CDR3nt: TGTGCCAGCAGCTTCACAAGGGGGGCGAACACTGAAGCTTTCTTT

j_gene: TRBJ2-7
v_gene: TRBV11-2
d_gene: -
abundance: -
CDR3aa: CASSPHYGGYEQYF
CDR3nt: TGTGCCAGCAGCCCTCACTATGGGGGGTACGAGCAGTACTTC

j_gene: TRBJ2-2
v_gene: TRBV28
d_gene: -
abundance: -
CDR3aa: CASSLRMPNTGELFF
CDR3nt: TGTGCCAGCAGTTTAAGAATGCCGAACACCGGGGAGCTGTTTTTT

j_gene: TRBJ1-1
v_gene: TRBV6-5
d_gene: -
abundance: -
CDR3aa: CASRGVSLEAFF
CDR3nt: TGTGCCAGCAGGGGGGTCTCGTTGGAAGCTTTCTTT

j_gene: TRBJ2-3
v_gene: TRBV5-1
d_gene: -
abundance: -
CDR3aa: CASKVTTSTGADTQYF
CDR3nt: TGCGCCAGCAAGGTCACCACCTCTACGGGTGCAGATACGCAGTATTTT

j_gene: TRBJ2-7
v_gene: TRBV5-6
d_gene: -
abundance: -
CDR3aa: CASSFGGTEYEQYF
CDR3nt: TGTGCCAGCAGCTTTGGGGGGACAGAATACGAGCAGTACTTC

j_gene: TRBJ2-3
v_gene: TRBV6-4
d_gene: -
abundance: -
CDR3aa: CASSDSIGVDTQYF
CDR3nt: TGTGCCAGCAGTGACTCGATTGGGGTTGATACGCAGTATTTT

j_gene: TRBJ1-1
v_gene: TRBV20-1
d_gene: -
abundance: -
CDR3aa: CSAREDAEAFF
CDR3nt: TGCAGTGCTAGAGAGGACGCTGAAGCTTTCTTT

j_gene: TRBJ2-7
v_gene: TRBV5-1
d_gene: TRBD2
abundance: -
CDR3aa: CASSLVFGGYEQYF
CDR3nt: TGCGCCAGCAGCTTGGTATTCGGGGGGTACGAGCAGTACTTC

j_gene: TRBJ2-1
v_gene: TRBV7-6
d_gene: -
abundance: -
CDR3aa: CASSARGAAGSNEQFF
CDR3nt: TGTGCCAGCAGCGCCCGTGGGGCAGCAGGGAGCAATGAGCAGTTCTTC

j_gene: TRBJ2-7
v_gene: TRBV7-6
d_gene: -
abundance: -
CDR3aa: CASSLSGEDLGYEQYF
CDR3nt: TGTGCCAGCAGCCTCTCCGGGGAAGATTTGGGCTACGAGCAGTACTTC

j_gene: TRBJ1-4
v_gene: TRBV6-5
d_gene: -
abundance: -
CDR3aa: CASRQTGTNEKLFF
CDR3nt: TGTGCCAGCAGGCAGACAGGAACTAATGAAAAACTGTTTTTT

j_gene: TRBJ2-1
v_gene: TRBV21-1
d_gene: -
abundance: -
CDR3aa: CASSKEGTRGDEQFF
CDR3nt: TGTGCCAGCAGCAAAGAGGGGACTCGGGGGGATGAGCAGTTCTTC

j_gene: TRBJ1-4
v_gene: TRBV19
d_gene: TRBD1
abundance: once
CDR3aa: CASSIGQGSEKLFF
CDR3nt: TGTGCCAGTAGTATCGGACAGGGTAGCGAAAAACTGTTTTTT

j_gene: TRBJ2-7
v_gene: TRBV30
d_gene: -
abundance: -
CDR3aa: CAWSGSIEQYF
CDR3nt: TGTGCCTGGAGTGGGAGTATCGAGCAGTACTTC

j_gene: TRBJ1-5
v_gene: TRBV19
d_gene: -
abundance: -
CDR3aa: CASNFGFTQGHQPQHF
CDR3nt: TGTGCCAGTAATTTCGGGTTTACGCAGGGGCATCAGCCCCAGCATTTT

j_gene: TRBJ1-1
v_gene: TRBV5-6
d_gene: TRBD1
abundance: -
CDR3aa: CASSSTRTGTEAFF
CDR3nt: TGTGCCAGCAGCTCTACCAGGACAGGGACTGAAGCTTTCTTT

j_gene: TRBJ2-7
v_gene: TRBV5-1
d_gene: -
abundance: -
CDR3aa: CASSSRQGGYEQYF
CDR3nt: TGCGCCAGCAGCTCTAGGCAGGGAGGTTACGAGCAGTACTTC

j_gene: TRBJ2-7
v_gene: TRBV27
d_gene: -
abundance: -
CDR3aa: CASSLTGRAADEQYF
CDR3nt: TGTGCCAGCAGTTTAACAGGTAGGGCTGCGGACGAGCAGTACTTC

j_gene: TRBJ2-2
v_gene: TRBV7-9
d_gene: -
abundance: -
CDR3aa: CASSFSLGELFF
CDR3nt: TGTGCCAGCAGCTTTTCCTTGGGGGAGCTGTTTTTT

j_gene: TRBJ2-7
v_gene: TRBV7-2
d_gene: -
abundance: -
CDR3aa: CASSFIISYEQYF
CDR3nt: TGTGCCAGCAGCTTTATAATCTCTTACGAGCAGTACTTC

j_gene: TRBJ1-6
v_gene: TRBV6-6
d_gene: TRBD1
abundance: -
CDR3aa: CASSRQGGSPLHF
CDR3nt: TGTGCCAGCAGTAGACAGGGGGGATCACCCCTCCACTTT

j_gene: TRBJ2-6
v_gene: TRBV6-6
d_gene: -
abundance: once
CDR3aa: CASSWTAAPGANVLTF
CDR3nt: TGTGCCAGCAGTTGGACAGCCGCTCCTGGGGCCAACGTCCTGACTTTC

j_gene: TRBJ2-3
v_gene: TRBV6-1
d_gene: -
abundance: -
CDR3aa: CASSEIGGGLVDTQYF
CDR3nt: TGTGCCAGCAGTGAAATAGGGGGGGGGCTAGTAGATACGCAGTATTTT

j_gene: TRBJ2-5
v_gene: TRBV5-1
d_gene: TRBD1
abundance: -
CDR3aa: CASSHGTGVIQTQYF
CDR3nt: TGCGCCAGCAGCCACGGGACAGGGGTTATTCAGACCCAGTACTTC

j_gene: TRBJ2-2
v_gene: TRBV19
d_gene: TRBD1
abundance: -
CDR3aa: CASSGTGGERELFF
CDR3nt: TGTGCCAGTAGTGGGACAGGGGGAGAAAGGGAGCTGTTTTTT